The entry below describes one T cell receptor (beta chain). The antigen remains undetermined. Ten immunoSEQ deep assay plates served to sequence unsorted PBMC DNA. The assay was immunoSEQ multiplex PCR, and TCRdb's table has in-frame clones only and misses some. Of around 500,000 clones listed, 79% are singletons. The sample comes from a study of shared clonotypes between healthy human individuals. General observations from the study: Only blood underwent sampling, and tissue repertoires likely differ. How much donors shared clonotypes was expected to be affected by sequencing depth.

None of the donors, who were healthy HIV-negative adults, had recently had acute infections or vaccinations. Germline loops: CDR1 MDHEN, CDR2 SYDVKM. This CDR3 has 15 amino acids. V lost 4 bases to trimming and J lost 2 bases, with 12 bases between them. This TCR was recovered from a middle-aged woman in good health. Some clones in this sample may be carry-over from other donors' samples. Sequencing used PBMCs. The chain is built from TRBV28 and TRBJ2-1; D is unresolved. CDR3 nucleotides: TGTGCCAGCAGTTCCCCCTTTCCGCCCTACAATGAGCAGTTCTTC. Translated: CASSSPFPPYNEQFF.